This T cell receptor beta chain was documented in a study of Graves' ophthalmopathy and Graves' hyperthyroidism. Study outcomes and limitations: For predicting ophthalmopathy progression, the model had almost 71% sensitivity and roughly 72% specificity.

Germline CDR1 is SEHNR and CDR2 is FQNEAQ (reference sequence). V lost 4 bases, J lost 1 base, and 16 bases lay in between. This CDR3 has 16 residues. RNA transcripts were the template, and TCR beta CDR3 regions were amplified from them. HTBI-primed RT-PCR formed the first round, and a multiplex PCR formed the second. Each CDR3 protein is one row after TCRdb ran MiXCR on the multiplex PCR reads. The sample contains 1 million to 1.3 million distinct CDR3 sequences, about 36% of which appear only once. On this clonotype itself: The antigen is unknown.

The receptor was isolated from an adult man with Graves' hyperthyroidism. The chain links TRBV7-9 to TRBJ1-2; D might be TRBD1 (5 bases). The sequenced sample was peripheral blood or thyroid tissue (not recorded which). The CDR3 loop is CASSSSGTPYNYGYTF. For the CDR3, the DNA is TGTGCCAGCAGCTCCTCCGGGACGCCCTATAACTATGGCTACACCTTC.